The 16 T cell receptor beta chains below come from one sample, sequenced in a study of T cell responses to AZD1222 COVID-19 vaccine. Profiling relied on immunoSEQ multiplex PCR, and the TCRdb table lists in-frame clones only, not all of them. Found here are roughly 96,000 clones, roughly 90% of them singletons; the top ten hold about a quarter. This sample comprised peripheral blood, obtained on day 0 of AZD1222 vaccination. The receptor set was obtained from an adult in good health.

V usage is TRBV13 and J usage is TRBJ2-1, with 8 bases fitting TRBD2. Germline V gene lookup returns CDR1 PRHDT and CDR2 FYEKMQ (reference sequence). This CDR3 has 16 amino acids. The ends lost 6 bases at V and 8 bases at J; junction bases unmatched: 15. The CDR3 region is CASRERGTPGGDEQFF. In DNA form, the CDR3 reads TGTGCCAGCAGAGAACGAGGCACCCCGGGGGGGGATGAGCAGTTCTTC.

This rearrangement joins TRBV25-1 to TRBJ2-2, with D possibly called TRBD1 or TRBD2 (5 bases each). The V end lost 8 bases, the J end lost 0 bases, and 22 bases lay between the germline ends. The CDR3 is 18 amino acids. Germline V CDR1 and CDR2: MGHDK, SYGVNS. CDR3 region: CASGETGTGLTNTGELFF. The CDR3 region has the DNA TGTGCCAGCGGGGAGACGGGGACGGGTCTAACGAACACCGGGGAGCTGTTTTTT.

V is TRBV29-1 and J is TRBJ1-1; 8 bases map to TRBD1. V was pared by 1 base and J by 0 bases, with 4 bases of the junction left unmatched. The CDR3 loop spans 15 amino acids. CDR1 and CDR2 from the germline V gene are SQVTM and ANQGSEA. CDR3 protein: CSVEGTGRMNTEAFF. For the CDR3, the DNA is TGCAGCGTTGAAGGGACAGGGAGGATGAACACTGAAGCTTTCTTT. Drawing the rest from reference TRBV29-1 and TRBJ1-1, the complete variable domain is SAVISQKPSRDICQRGTSLTIQCQVDSQVTMMFWYRQQPGQSLTLIATANQGSEATYESGFVIDKFPISRPNLTFSTLTVSNMSPEDSSIYLCSVEGTGRMNTEAFFGQGTRLTVV.

This clone appeared once. V is TRBV5-1 and J is TRBJ2-7, with D possibly matching TRBD1 (6 bases). CDR1 and CDR2 (germline): SGHRS, YFSETQ. Trimming removed 3 bases from V and 5 bases from J, with 18 bases in between. This CDR3 is built from 15 residues. CDR3 bases: TGCGCCAGCAGCTGGACCGGGACATCGTGGGACGAGCAGTACTTC. Protein sequence: CASSWTGTSWDEQYF.

The genes are TRBV14 and TRBJ2-7; 8 bases line up with TRBD2. CDR3 size: 14 residues. From germline, CDR1 is SGHDN and CDR2 FVKESK. Trimming at V came to 1 base and at J to 2 bases, leaving 1 base not matched to a gene. The CDR3: CASSQVGLAYEQYF. In nucleotides, the CDR3 is TGTGCCAGCAGCCAAGTGGGACTAGCCTACGAGCAGTACTTC.

The chain employs TRBV29-1 and TRBJ1-1; 7 nucleotides line up with TRBD1. CDR1 SQVTM and CDR2 ANQGSEA come from the germline V gene. V lost 7 bases to trimming and J lost 4 bases; unmatched junction nucleotides: 6. There are 12 residues in the CDR3. CDR3 coding DNA: TGCAGCGGGAGGGGGCAGGGCACTGAAGCTTTCTTT. Residues: CSGRGQGTEAFF.

This chain joins TRBV30 and TRBJ2-7, with 8 bases fitting TRBD1. Trimming at V came to 3 bases and at J to 5 bases, leaving 9 bases not matched to a gene. Germline V gene data show CDR1 as GTSNPN and CDR2 as SVGIG (reference sequence). The CDR3 runs 14 residues. This CDR3 reads CAWSETGERDEQYF. CDR3 DNA: TGTGCCTGGAGCGAGACAGGGGAAAGAGACGAGCAGTACTTC.

The chain recombines TRBV12-3 or TRBV12-4 with TRBJ2-5, with D unclear. V dropped 5 bases and J dropped 1 base, with 8 bases sitting between them. The CDR3 spans 13 residues. The DNA of the CDR3 is TGTGCCAGCAGTGCATCAGTCCAAGAGACCCAGTACTTC. This gives the protein CASSASVQETQYF.

In its sample, this clone was seen a few times. The chain carries TRBV9 and TRBJ1-1; 8 bases fit TRBD1. The germline V gene has CDR1 SGDLS and CDR2 YYNGEE. V lost 4 bases and J lost 3; bases outside the gene matches: 5. The CDR3 consists of 14 residues. DNA for the CDR3: TGTGCCAGCAGCTCGGACAGGGTGGACACTGAAGCTTTCTTT. Its translation is CASSSDRVDTEAFF. The whole variable domain, remainder taken from reference TRBV9 and TRBJ1-1, is DSGVTQTPKHLITATGQRVTLRCSPRSGDLSVYWYQQSLDQGLQFLIQYYNGEERAKGNILERFSAQQFPDLHSELNLSSLELGDSALYFCASSSDRVDTEAFFGQGTRLTVV.

This clone showed up just once. The DNA of the CDR3 is TGTGCCACCAGTGATTTGGGCAGGGGCCACGAGCAGTACTTC. It codes for CATSDLGRGHEQYF. The chain has TRBV24-1 and TRBJ2-7; a possible D gene is TRBD1 (6 bases). V lost 0 bases to trimming and J lost 5 bases, with 10 bases between them. The CDR3 extends over 14 amino acids. In germline, CDR1 is KGHDR, CDR2 SFDVKD.

This chain links TRBV19 with TRBJ1-2, with 9 nucleotides matching TRBD1. Germline V CDR1 and CDR2: LNHDA, SQIVND (reference sequence). J lost 8 bases, V lost 3 bases, and 10 bases had no gene match. This CDR3 spans 15 amino acids. The CDR3 bases are TGTGCCAGTAGTATTCCGTCGGGACAGGGTTACGGCTACACCTTC. This gives the protein CASSIPSGQGYGYTF.

This chain links TRBV4-3 with TRBJ1-3; D uncertain. The CDR3 spans 17 residues. Germline-derived CDR1 and CDR2 are LGHNA and YSLEER. V lost 3 bases, J lost 0 bases, and 15 bases lay in between. The CDR3 DNA reads as TGCGCCAGCAGCCATTTATTTCAGAGAAACTCTGGAAACACCATATATTTT. Its translation: CASSHLFQRNSGNTIYF.

This sequence joins TRBV28 and TRBJ1-2; TRBD1 matches at 11 bases. This CDR3 has 16 residues. Germline values: CDR1 MDHEN, CDR2 SYDVKM. V lost 10 bases to trimming and J lost 6 bases; unmatched junction nucleotides: 16. The CDR3 DNA sequence: TGTGCCACCGGGACCGGGACAGGGGGGAGTGGAGATGGCTACACCTTC. It translates to CATGTGTGGSGDGYTF.

The rearrangement uses TRBV4-2 and TRBJ1-1; maybe TRBD1 (6 bases). V shed 0 bases and J shed 0 bases, with 11 bases lying between them. The CDR3 extends over 16 amino acids. Germline CDR1 reads LGHNA; CDR2 reads YNFKEQ. CDR3 sequence (DNA): TGTGCCAGCAGCCAAGATAAACAGGGAATGAACACTGAAGCTTTCTTT. Translated: CASSQDKQGMNTEAFF.

The CDR3 protein is CASSTLAGSYNEQFF. The DNA of the CDR3 is TGTGCCAGCAGCACACTAGCGGGGTCCTACAATGAGCAGTTCTTC. The J gene is TRBJ2-1, the V gene TRBV9; 10 bases line up with TRBD2. After removal of 4 bases from V and 1 base from J, the junction contained 2 bases not matched to a gene. CDR3 size: 15 residues. Germline V gene lookup returns CDR1 SGDLS and CDR2 YYNGEE.

This clone showed up just once. This chain uses TRBV7-9 with TRBJ2-2; D remains unclear. The V gene's germline CDR1 is SEHNR and CDR2 FQNEAQ (reference sequence). Trimming left V 5 bases short and J 4 bases short, with 14 bases between. The CDR3 loop spans 15 amino acids. CDR3 in amino acids: CASSRRSPGTGELFF. Written as DNA, the CDR3 is TGTGCCAGCAGCCGTCGGTCCCCGGGCACCGGGGAGCTGTTTTTT.